Shown below are 15 T cell receptor beta chains from a single sample sequenced in a study of blood T cell repertoires in COVID-19. Assay used: immunoSEQ multiplex PCR; TCRdb lists only in-frame clones, some missing. The top ten clones hold 6.5% to 8% of a sample with over 300,000 clones, 90% of them seen once. Specimen: peripheral blood. Receptor source: a man between 18 and 35 years old with active or convalescent COVID-19.

CDR3 in DNA: TGTGCCAGCAGCAAAGTGGGACAAAGCTACGAGCAGTACTTC. Protein sequence: CASSKVGQSYEQYF. The chain links TRBV7-9 to TRBJ2-7, with TRBD1 as a possible D gene (6 bases). The CDR3 is 14 amino acids. The V end lost 5 bases, the J end lost 3 bases, and 14 bases lay between the germline ends. CDR1 is SEHNR and CDR2 is FQNEAQ in the germline V gene (reference sequence).

V usage is TRBV15 and J usage is TRBJ2-7; D is unclear. The CDR3 sequence is 13 residues long. V shed 0 bases and J shed 3 bases, with 6 bases lying between them. Germline lookup yields CDR1 LNHNV and CDR2 YYDKDF (reference sequence). CDR3 sequence: CATSRDLRYEQYF. The CDR3 nucleotides are TGTGCCACCAGCAGAGATCTCCGCTACGAGCAGTACTTC.

This chain uses TRBV6-5 with TRBJ1-2, with D possibly being TRBD1 (6 bases). This CDR3 has 15 amino acids. The V and J ends lost 5 bases and 8 bases respectively, with 21 bases between them. Germline CDR1 is MNHEY and CDR2 is SVGAGI. For the CDR3, the DNA is TGTGCCAGCAGTCCAACAGGGCGGAGGACGAGAGGCTACACCTTC. It specifies CASSPTGRRTRGYTF.

This chain links TRBV5-1 with TRBJ1-2; TRBD1 might be the D (6 bases). Trimming shortened V by 0 bases and J by 6 bases, and 15 bases separated the two germline ends. The CDR3 has 15 amino acids. CDR1 is SGHRS and CDR2 is YFSETQ in the germline V gene. CDR3 nucleotide sequence: TGCGCCAGCAGCTTGGAGGGCAGGGGATCAGATGGCTACACCTTC. It is translated as CASSLEGRGSDGYTF. The variable domain in full, with the rest retrieved from reference TRBV5-1 and TRBJ1-2, is KAGVTQTPRYLIKTRGQQVTLSCSPISGHRSVSWYQQTPGQGLQFLFEYFSETQRNKGNFPGRFSGRQFSNSRSEMNVSTLELGDSALYLCASSLEGRGSDGYTFGSGTRLTVV.

The rearrangement uses TRBV3-1 (or the pseudogene TRBV3-2) and TRBJ1-4, with TRBD1 identical over 9 bases. CDR3 length: 15 residues. Germline CDR1 is LGHDT and CDR2 is YNNKEL (reference sequence). The ends lost 1 base at V and 8 bases at J; junction bases unmatched: 5. CDR3 amino acids: CASSQVGQGEEKLFF. The CDR3 nucleotides are TGTGCCAGCAGCCAAGTGGGACAGGGAGAAGAAAAACTGTTTTTT.

The rearrangement links TRBV18 to TRBJ1-5; tentatively, D is TRBD1 (5 bases). Germline CDR1 and CDR2: KGHSH and LQKENI. V lost 4 bases and J lost 4, with 17 bases in between. The CDR3 runs 16 residues. Written as DNA, the CDR3 is TGTGCCAGCTCACGGGGGGATACAGTAAGGAATCAGCCCCAGCATTTT. Its protein is CASSRGDTVRNQPQHF.

The V call is TRBV13, the J call TRBJ1-3; D might be TRBD1 (5 bases). The CDR3 runs 12 residues. Germline V gene data show CDR1 as PRHDT and CDR2 as FYEKMQ (reference sequence). The V end lost 7 bases, the J end lost 7 bases, and 11 bases lay between the germline ends. CDR3 amino acids: CASNMQGNTIYF. The CDR3 bases are TGTGCCAGCAATATGCAGGGCAACACCATATATTTT.

CDR3 DNA: TGTGCCAGCAGCCTTTTCCGGACAGGGATGGGGGAGACCCAGTACTTC. Translated, it gives CASSLFRTGMGETQYF. The chain uses TRBV3-1 (or the pseudogene TRBV3-2) and TRBJ2-5; 8 nucleotides align to TRBD1. CDR3 length: 16 amino acids. Germline-derived CDR1 and CDR2 are LGHDT and YNNKEL (reference sequence). The ends lost 4 bases at V and 5 bases at J; junction bases unmatched: 12.

The chain combines TRBV6-6 with TRBJ1-1; D is unclear. Germline CDR1 is MNHNY and CDR2 is SVGAGI (reference sequence). This CDR3 spans 11 amino acids. The V gene lost 8 bases and the J gene lost 10 bases, with 14 bases spanning the gap. The CDR3 DNA is TGTGCCAGCGGAAAACAGATGGGAGCTTTCTTT. Protein sequence: CASGKQMGAFF.

This clone was picked up one time. The chain joins TRBV6-5 to TRBJ1-1, with D possibly being TRBD1 (6 bases). Trimming removed 5 bases at V and 6 bases at J, with 10 bases between. This CDR3 is 12 amino acids long. From germline, CDR1 is MNHEY and CDR2 SVGAGI. CDR3 residues: CASSRTDAEAFF. DNA of the CDR3: TGTGCCAGCAGTAGGACAGATGCTGAAGCTTTCTTT.

This chain joins TRBV11-2 and TRBJ2-1; 11 bases are a match to TRBD2. The ends lost 0 bases at V and 2 bases at J; junction bases unmatched: 0. CDR3 length: 16 amino acids. Germline lookup yields CDR1 SGHAT and CDR2 FQNNGV. The CDR3 here is CASSLEGLAAYNEQFF. DNA for the CDR3: TGTGCCAGCAGCTTAGAGGGACTAGCGGCCTACAATGAGCAGTTCTTC.

The chain has TRBV5-1 and TRBJ1-6, with 8 bases that match TRBD1. V dropped 4 bases and J dropped 10; count of bases not matched to a gene: 13. From germline, CDR1 is SGHRS and CDR2 YFSETQ. The CDR3 extends over 16 amino acids. Written as DNA, the CDR3 is TGCGCCAGCAGCCCTTTCCGGACAGGGAAGGAGTCACCCCTCCACTTT. Protein sequence: CASSPFRTGKESPLHF.

The V gene is TRBV6-2 or TRBV6-3, the J gene TRBJ1-1; 11 bases agree with TRBD1. The CDR3 sequence is 14 residues long. Trimming at V came to 6 bases and at J to 6 bases, leaving 6 bases not matched to a gene. The germline V gene encodes CDR1 MNHEY and CDR2 SVGEGT. The chain's CDR3 is CASSRGQGAPEAFF. For the CDR3, the DNA is TGTGCCAGCAGCAGAGGACAGGGGGCGCCTGAAGCTTTCTTT.

The chain recombines TRBV5-1 with TRBJ2-7; 8 nucleotides align to TRBD1. J was trimmed by 2 bases and V by 0 bases; bases with no gene match: 7. In germline, CDR1 is SGHRS, CDR2 YFSETQ. This CDR3 is 16 amino acids long. This CDR3 reads CASSLGGTGVTYEQYF. The DNA of the CDR3 is TGCGCCAGCAGCTTGGGTGGGACAGGAGTCACCTACGAGCAGTACTTC.

This clone has a handful of counts. The chain combines TRBV9 with TRBJ1-1; D remains unclear. Germline V gives CDR1 SGDLS, CDR2 YYNGEE. Trimming took 3 bases from V and 2 from J, leaving 5 bases between them. The length of the CDR3 is 12 residues. CDR3 DNA sequence: TGTGCCAGCAGCGCCAGAAACACTGAAGCTTTCTTT. It specifies CASSARNTEAFF.